The 29 T cell receptor beta chains listed next were all sequenced from one sample in a study of T cells in Graves' hyperthyroidism and ophthalmopathy. Template material for amplifying TCR beta CDR3 regions consisted of RNA transcripts. The TCR CDR3 was amplified in a first-round RT-PCR using the HTBI primer set. TCRdb re-analysed the multiplex PCR reads in MiXCR, keeping a single row per CDR3 protein. The profile shows about 720,000 distinct CDR3 sequences, 16% of them singletons. The sequencing sample was made of blood. All receptors come from a man between 18 and 35 years old with Graves' hyperthyroidism.

V and J are TRBV3-1 and TRBJ2-1; D is possibly TRBD2 (5 bases). The ends were cut back, 0 bases at V and 9 bases at J, with 12 bases in the middle. Germline V gene sequence: CDR1 LGHDT, CDR2 YNNKEL (reference sequence). This CDR3 is 14 amino acids long. The CDR3 DNA follows: TGTGCCAGCAGCCAAGATCTGACTATAGGTGAGCAGTTCTTC. Its protein product is CASSQDLTIGEQFF.

This clonotype was detected ten times or more. This chain connects TRBV6-1 to TRBJ1-1; D is ambiguous. V was shortened by 11 bases and J by 1 base, with 23 bases between the two germline ends. The CDR3 consists of 16 residues. CDR1 MNHNS and CDR2 SASEGT come from the germline V gene. The CDR3 DNA sequence: TGTGCCTGCCGCGGGGTCCCACTCCCTACGAACACTGAAGCTTTCTTT. Translated, it gives CACRGVPLPTNTEAFF.

This clonotype was detected many times. CDR3 in amino acids: CASSPGMTEETQYF. Written as DNA, the CDR3 is TGTGCCAGCAGCCCCGGGATGACCGAAGAGACCCAGTACTTC. The V gene is TRBV12-3 or TRBV12-4, the J gene TRBJ2-5; perhaps TRBD2 as D (5 bases). V shed 6 bases and J shed 3 bases, with 14 bases lying between them. The CDR3 has 14 amino acids.

This clonotype showed up just a few times. This chain links TRBV3-1 with TRBJ2-1, with 9 positions matching TRBD1. The CDR3 totals 21 residues. CDR1 and CDR2 from the germline V gene are LGHDT and YNNKEL (reference sequence). With V trimmed by 0 bases and J by 4 bases, 19 bases remained unmatched. The CDR3 region has the DNA TGTGCCAGCAGCCAAGAAGGATCGGACAGGGGAATTCCCGGATCGTACAATGAGCAGTTCTTC. Protein: CASSQEGSDRGIPGSYNEQFF.

V and J are TRBV7-2 and TRBJ2-5; 7 nucleotides line up with TRBD2. Germline assignment: CDR1 SGHTA and CDR2 FQGNSA. The CDR3 loop spans 16 amino acids. V shed 5 bases, J shed 1 base, and the junction held 10 bases outside the gene matches. The CDR3 sequence is CASSQVVAGVQETQYF. DNA for the CDR3: TGTGCCAGCAGCCAAGTGGTTGCGGGGGTCCAAGAGACCCAGTACTTC.

This clonotype was detected many times. The J gene is TRBJ2-1, the V gene TRBV3-1; possibly TRBD2 for D (5 bases). Germline CDR1 reads LGHDT; CDR2 reads YNNKEL (reference sequence). V was pared by 3 bases and J by 10 bases, with 22 bases between. This CDR3 is built from 16 residues. CDR3 sequence (DNA): TGTGCCAGCAGCCATCCCCTAGGACGGGGAAATGGGGAGCAGTTCTTC. This codes for CASSHPLGRGNGEQFF.

This clonotype was seen more than once but under ten times. The rearrangement joins TRBV5-1 to TRBJ1-2; weak D call: TRBD1 (6 bases). Germline V CDR1 and CDR2: SGHRS, YFSETQ. This CDR3 contains 14 residues. Trimming pared 4 bases from V and 2 bases from J, leaving 12 bases between. The CDR3 reads CASSPIGGNYGYTF. CDR3 coding DNA: TGCGCCAGCAGCCCTATAGGGGGGAACTATGGCTACACCTTC.

This clonotype has ten or more counts. This sequence joins TRBV5-1 and TRBJ2-7, with D uncertain. Germline lookup yields CDR1 SGHRS and CDR2 YFSETQ. This CDR3 spans 17 amino acids. V lost 4 bases and J 1 base, leaving 21 bases between the germline ends. The CDR3 spells CASSIGRGRSLSYEQYF. The CDR3 coding sequence is TGCGCCAGCAGCATTGGACGCGGACGGAGCCTTTCCTACGAGCAGTACTTC.

J is TRBJ2-2 and V is TRBV19; D possibly corresponds to TRBD1 (6 bases). CDR3 length equals 16 residues. V was pared by 6 bases and J by 4 bases, with 18 bases between. In germline, CDR1 is LNHDA, CDR2 SQIVND (reference sequence). The CDR3 is CASSPPDRRRTGELFF. The CDR3 DNA is TGTGCCAGTAGCCCACCCGACAGGCGACGCACCGGGGAGCTGTTTTTT.

The CDR3 coding sequence is TGTGCCAGCAGCTTATACGCGGGAGTACGTTTGTCCTACAATGAGCAGTTCTTC. Protein sequence: CASSLYAGVRLSYNEQFF. The chain uses TRBV7-2 and TRBJ2-1; 7 bases map to TRBD2. Per germline, CDR1 SGHTA and CDR2 FQGNSA. V dropped 2 bases and J dropped 1; count of bases not matched to a gene: 11. The length of the CDR3 is 18 residues.

This clonotype was found many times. The gene calls are TRBV7-9 and TRBJ1-1; D call uncertain. Germline CDR1 is SEHNR and CDR2 is FQNEAQ (reference sequence). The CDR3 loop spans 11 amino acids. The germline V and J ends were trimmed by 5 bases and 8 bases, with 9 bases remaining between them. The CDR3 here is CASSPQSEAFF. In nucleotides, the CDR3 is TGTGCCAGCAGCCCACAGAGCGAAGCTTTCTTT. The full variable domain, completed using reference TRBV7-9 and TRBJ1-1, is DTGVSQNPRHKITKRGQNVTFRCDPISEHNRLYWYRQTLGQGPEFLTYFQNEAQLEKSRLLSDRFSAERPKGSFSTLEIQRTEQGDSAMYLCASSPQSEAFFGQGTRLTVV.

A few counts support this clonotype. This chain links TRBV11-3 with TRBJ2-2; D might be TRBD1 (5 bases). The length of the CDR3 is 14 residues. Germline V gives CDR1 SGHNT, CDR2 YENEEA. The germline V and J ends were trimmed by 9 bases and 4 bases, with 15 bases remaining between them. This chain's CDR3 is CASDLGVGTGELFF. Written as DNA, the CDR3 is TGTGCCAGTGATCTAGGGGTTGGCACCGGGGAGCTGTTTTTT.

This clonotype was found many times. The chain has TRBV18 and TRBJ1-4, with 11 bases lining up with TRBD1. The V gene's germline CDR1 is KGHSH and CDR2 LQKENI. The CDR3 is 15 amino acids. With 4 bases clipped from V and 6 bases from J, the junction kept 4 bases outside the gene matches. The CDR3 sequence is CASSLRTGGDEKLFF. The CDR3 DNA sequence: TGTGCCAGCTCACTTCGGACAGGGGGCGATGAAAAACTGTTTTTT.

This clonotype was seen more than once but under ten times. V and J are TRBV20-1 and TRBJ2-1; 8 nucleotides agree with TRBD1. Trimming took 0 bases from V and 8 from J; bases not matched to a gene: 6. The CDR3 is 14 amino acids. CDR1 DFQATT and CDR2 SNEGSKA come from the germline V gene (reference sequence). CDR3 in DNA: TGCAGTGCTAGAGATTATGACAGGGGAGATGAGCAGTTCTTC. Translation gives CSARDYDRGDEQFF.

The chain recombines TRBV20-1 with TRBJ2-2, with 11 bases identical to TRBD1. The CDR3 is 16 residues long. The junction had 9 bases not matched to a gene; V was cut back by 2 bases and J by 7 bases. Germline CDR1 and CDR2: DFQATT and SNEGSKA (reference sequence). CDR3 region: CSARTGTGGVGGELFF. In DNA form, the CDR3 reads TGCAGTGCTAGAACTGGGACAGGGGGTGTCGGCGGGGAGCTGTTTTTT.

This clonotype turned up a few times. This chain connects TRBV4-1 to TRBJ2-7, with TRBD1 as a possible D gene (5 bases). The CDR3 runs to 14 residues. V lost 2 bases, J lost 2 bases, and 10 bases lay in between. Germline assignment: CDR1 MGHRA and CDR2 YSYEKL. CDR3: CASSQWGGPYEQYF. The CDR3, as DNA: TGCGCCAGCAGCCAATGGGGCGGCCCCTACGAGCAGTACTTC.

There are many counts of this clonotype. The gene calls are TRBV12-3 or TRBV12-4 and TRBJ2-7; D is possibly TRBD1 or TRBD2 (5 bases each). There are 15 residues in the CDR3. The V end was cut by 1 base, the J end by 2 bases, with 12 bases between. CDR3 sequence: CASSLGEGTPYEQYF. CDR3 coding DNA: TGTGCCAGCAGTTTAGGCGAGGGGACCCCCTACGAGCAGTACTTC.

This clonotype has ten or more counts. The genes are TRBV28 and TRBJ2-1; D is ambiguous. V was shortened by 5 bases and J by 10 bases, with 12 bases between the two germline ends. The CDR3 has 12 residues. Germline V gene data show CDR1 as MDHEN and CDR2 as SYDVKM. The CDR3 loop is CASSAPLSEQFF. The CDR3 DNA reads TGTGCCAGCAGTGCCCCCCTAAGCGAGCAGTTCTTC.

At least ten counts were recorded for this clonotype. This chain connects TRBV11-2 to TRBJ2-1; 7 bases are a match to TRBD2. In germline, CDR1 is SGHAT, CDR2 FQNNGV. The CDR3 spans 14 residues. J lost 5 bases, V lost 5 bases, and 6 bases had no gene match. The CDR3 sequence: CASSPGGSDNEQFF. The CDR3 nucleotides read TGTGCCAGCAGCCCCGGGGGGTCTGACAATGAGCAGTTCTTC.

The table lists this clonotype with a few counts. The chain uses TRBV7-9 and TRBJ2-1; TRBD1 is a possible D gene (6 bases). Germline V gene data show CDR1 as SEHNR and CDR2 as FQNEAQ (reference sequence). The CDR3 loop spans 13 amino acids. Trimming cost V 4 bases and J 12 bases, with 16 bases left between them. The chain's CDR3 is CASSSLTGLGQFF. The CDR3 DNA reads TGTGCCAGCAGCTCCCTAACAGGGTTGGGGCAGTTCTTC.

J is TRBJ2-2 and V is TRBV20-1, with 7 bases identical to TRBD2. There are 15 residues in the CDR3. From germline, CDR1 is DFQATT and CDR2 SNEGSKA (reference sequence). Trimming removed 4 bases from V and 3 bases from J; junction bases left unmatched: 8. The CDR3: CSAKRLADYTGELFF. The DNA of the CDR3 is TGCAGTGCTAAACGTCTAGCGGATTACACCGGGGAGCTGTTTTTT.

CDR3 coding DNA: TGTGCCAGCAGCTTCATCGGGAACCACCAAGAGACCCAGTACTTC. Its protein is CASSFIGNHQETQYF. The gene calls are TRBV5-4 and TRBJ2-5, with a tentative D call TRBD2 (5 bases). V was pared by 2 bases and J by 0 bases, with 11 bases between. The CDR3 has 15 residues. CDR1 is SGHNT and CDR2 is YYREEE in the germline V gene (reference sequence).

This clonotype was seen only a few times. The chain uses TRBV27 and TRBJ1-2, with a tentative D call TRBD1 (5 bases). CDR3 size: 13 residues. CDR1 is MNHEY, CDR2 SMNVEV, per germline (reference sequence). V was shortened by 2 bases and J by 8 bases, with 12 bases between the two germline ends. The CDR3 bases are TGTGCCAGCAGTTTACAGGGTAATGGAGGCTACACCTTC. It encodes CASSLQGNGGYTF.

DNA of the CDR3: TGTGCCACCAGACCTGGCGGGGTAAGGTACGAGCAGTACTTC. Translating it yields CATRPGGVRYEQYF. This chain uses TRBV15 with TRBJ2-7; D perhaps matches TRBD2 (6 bases). V lost 6 bases and J 4 bases, leaving 16 bases between the germline ends. The CDR3 contains 14 residues. Germline values: CDR1 LNHNV, CDR2 YYDKDF (reference sequence).

This sequence joins TRBV30 and TRBJ2-1, with D possibly matching TRBD2 (6 bases). Germline values: CDR1 GTSNPN, CDR2 SVGIG (reference sequence). The CDR3 contains 14 residues. Between the trimmed V and J ends, which lost 1 base and 2 bases, there was a span of 9 bases. This CDR3 is CAWSATSAYNEQFF. Written as DNA, the CDR3 is TGTGCCTGGAGTGCGACTAGTGCCTACAATGAGCAGTTCTTC.

This clonotype came up a few times. The V call is TRBV10-3, the J call TRBJ2-7, with 11 bases identical to TRBD1. The length of the CDR3 is 14 residues. Germline CDR1 is ENHRY and CDR2 is SYGVKD. V dropped 1 base and J dropped 6; count of bases not matched to a gene: 2. CDR3 sequence reads: CAISEFGTGGEQYF. Here the CDR3 DNA reads TGTGCCATCAGTGAGTTCGGGACAGGGGGCGAGCAGTACTTC.

This clonotype was counted a few times. This sequence joins TRBV20-1 and TRBJ2-7, with D perhaps TRBD1 (5 bases). The V and J ends lost 0 bases and 0 bases respectively, with 18 bases between them. The CDR3 spans 17 residues. Germline-derived CDR1 and CDR2 are DFQATT and SNEGSKA (reference sequence). CDR3 bases: TGCAGTGCTAGAGAAAACAGGAAAGACGGGTACTCCTACGAGCAGTACTTC. Translated: CSARENRKDGYSYEQYF.

This clonotype showed up just a few times. The rearrangement links TRBV6-1 to TRBJ2-5, with 9 bases matching TRBD1. Trimming took 6 bases from V and 4 from J; bases not matched to a gene: 12. CDR3 length equals 16 residues. CDR1 is MNHNS, CDR2 SASEGT, per germline. The CDR3 sequence: CASSQSYPGQGETQYF. The CDR3 DNA is TGTGCCAGCAGCCAATCTTACCCGGGACAGGGAGAGACCCAGTACTTC.

This clonotype has only a few counts. In DNA, the CDR3 is TGTGCCAGCAGCCTAAGGGCAGGGTCGGTCTCCTACGAGCAGTACTTC. Encoded protein: CASSLRAGSVSYEQYF. The V gene is TRBV28, the J gene TRBJ2-7; D is perhaps TRBD1 (5 bases). CDR3 size: 16 residues. V lost 6 bases to trimming and J lost 0 bases, with 18 bases between them. Germline CDR1 and CDR2: MDHEN and SYDVKM.